This is a list of T cell receptor beta chains from one sample in a study of PD-1 blockade in classical Hodgkin lymphoma. Sequenced by immunoSEQ multiplex PCR; TCRdb stores in-frame clones only, minus some. The sample has tens of thousands of clones; 84% are singletons. This specimen was CD4+ T cells from blood, taken at baseline. The receptor source for this set is a human donor with classical Hodgkin lymphoma. The CDR3 runs from the conserved cysteine through the conserved F or W. Fields, in order: D gene, V gene, J gene, clone size, CDR3 protein, CDR3 DNA. A D gene is named only where the DNA matches it firmly. Clone size is stated in some rows and not others, as once, few, many or a class when expanded.

>-|TRBV2|TRBJ2-5|-
CASNPQAETQYF
TGTGCCAGCAACCCCCAAGCGGAGACCCAGTACTTC
>-|TRBV19|TRBJ1-2|-
CASSIGGEPYGYTF
TGTGCCAGTAGTATAGGAGGGGAACCCTATGGCTACACCTTC
>-|TRBV10-3|TRBJ1-5|-
CAISEFQGSNQPQHF
TGTGCCATCAGTGAGTTTCAGGGAAGCAATCAGCCCCAGCATTTT
>-|TRBV11-2|TRBJ1-5|-
CASSRATGGVNQPQHF
TGTGCCAGCAGCCGAGCGACGGGGGGAGTGAATCAGCCCCAGCATTTT
>-|TRBV5-1|TRBJ2-6|-
CASSLGGSAGANVLTF
TGCGCCAGCAGCTTGGGGGGCAGCGCTGGGGCCAACGTCCTGACTTTC
>-|TRBV11-1|TRBJ1-5|-
CASSLGRGQPQHF
TGTGCCAGCAGCCTCGGTAGGGGGCAGCCCCAGCATTTT
>-|TRBV30|TRBJ1-5|once
CAWSGGGIDQPQHF
TGTGCCTGGAGTGGGGGGGGGATCGATCAGCCCCAGCATTTT
>-|TRBV7-2|TRBJ1-2|once
CASSTQGTVNYGYTF
TGTGCCAGCAGCACGCAGGGAACCGTCAACTATGGCTACACCTTC
>-|TRBV6-5|TRBJ1-6|-
CASSPFDRTSPLHF
TGTGCCAGCAGCCCCTTCGACAGGACCTCACCCCTCCACTTT
>-|TRBV4-2|TRBJ2-7|-
CASSQDPGRRYEQYF
TGTGCCAGCAGCCAAGATCCGGGACGGAGGTACGAGCAGTACTTC
>TRBD2|TRBV25-1|TRBJ2-3|-
CASSEERGGFGSYTQYF
TGTGCCAGCAGTGAAGAGCGGGGGGGCTTTGGTTCTTATACGCAGTATTTT
>TRBD1|TRBV5-8|TRBJ1-2|-
CASSPGTDQAYGYTF
TGTGCCAGCAGCCCCGGGACAGATCAGGCTTATGGCTACACCTTC
>TRBD1|TRBV7-2|TRBJ1-4|-
CASSLGTGGKLFF
TGTGCCAGCAGCTTAGGGACAGGGGGAAAACTGTTTTTT
>-|TRBV5-8|TRBJ1-4|-
CASSLGREINEKLFF
TGTGCCAGCAGCTTGGGGAGGGAGATTAATGAAAAACTGTTTTTT
>TRBD1|TRBV19|TRBJ1-4|once
CASKTGSGTNEKLFF
TGTGCCAGTAAGACAGGGTCGGGAACTAATGAAAAACTGTTTTTT
>TRBD2|TRBV5-1|TRBJ2-2|-
CASSLELAGATNTGELFF
TGCGCCAGCAGCTTGGAACTAGCGGGGGCAACGAACACCGGGGAGCTGTTTTTT
>-|TRBV9|TRBJ1-1|-
CASSVGLAQGEAFF
TGTGCCAGCAGCGTAGGTCTGGCCCAGGGGGAAGCTTTCTTT
>TRBD1|TRBV5-1|TRBJ2-3|-
CASSAGTGSIPTDTQYF
TGCGCCAGCAGCGCGGGGACAGGGTCAATCCCCACAGATACGCAGTATTTT
>-|TRBV19|TRBJ1-4|-
CASRAGNDEKLFF
TGTGCCAGCCGAGCGGGGAATGATGAAAAACTGTTTTTT
>-|TRBV9|TRBJ2-2|once
CASSVGHLNTGELFF
TGTGCCAGCAGCGTGGGACATCTGAACACCGGGGAGCTGTTTTTT
>-|TRBV21-1|TRBJ1-6|-
CASQTRTGPSYNSPLHF
TGTGCCAGCCAAACCAGAACAGGGCCGTCCTATAATTCACCCCTCCACTTT
>TRBD1|TRBV28|TRBJ1-6|-
CASRGQGDSPLHF
TGTGCCAGCAGGGGACAGGGGGATTCACCCCTCCACTTT
>-|TRBV6-5|TRBJ2-7|-
CASSYLSGHLLHEQYF
TGTGCCAGCAGTTACTTATCGGGACACCTCTTACACGAGCAGTACTTC
>-|TRBV7-9|TRBJ2-2|once
CASSLGQARPNTGELFF
TGTGCCAGCAGCTTAGGACAGGCGCGTCCGAACACCGGGGAGCTGTTTTTT
>-|TRBV5-8|TRBJ1-1|-
CASSLGPGGGHTEAFF
TGTGCCAGCAGCTTGGGTCCCGGCGGGGGCCACACTGAAGCTTTCTTT
>-|TRBV11-3|TRBJ2-2|-
CASSTYTGELFF
TGTGCCAGCAGTACCTACACCGGGGAGCTGTTTTTT
>TRBD1|TRBV18|TRBJ1-2|-
CASSPPLGGERYGYTF
TGTGCCAGCTCACCACCGTTAGGGGGCGAGAGATATGGCTACACCTTC